These T cell receptor beta chains were read from a single sample in a study of T cells after yellow fever vaccination. TCRdb processed the 5' RACE reads anew with MiXCR; each CDR3 protein has one entry. The table includes 50,000 to 75,000 distinct CDR3 sequences, approximately 6% detected once. The sequencing used PBMCs, either bulk or a sorted T-cell subset (CD4+, CD8+, memory, or dextramer-sorted; not recorded which), collected on the day of the yellow fever booster vaccination. Receptor source: a young man who received the YFV17D yellow fever vaccine. Each CDR3 is given with its conserved first and last residue. The order of the fields is J gene, clone size, D gene, V gene, CDR3 DNA, CDR3 protein. D genes are given only for firm matches. The size field is filled for only some rows; it gives once, few, many or a size class.

>TRBJ2-1|many|TRBD2|TRBV20-1
TGCAGTGCTAGAGACCTAGCGGGGGTAGTCTACAATGAGCAGTTCTTC
CSARDLAGVVYNEQFF
>TRBJ2-1|many|TRBD1|TRBV4-2
TGTGCCAGCAGCCCCGGACAGGGGGACTACAATGAGCAGTTCTTC
CASSPGQGDYNEQFF
>TRBJ2-1|many|TRBD1|TRBV10-1
TGCGCCAGCAGCCAGGGGACAGGGGGCTTCGATGAGCAGTTCTTC
CASSQGTGGFDEQFF
>TRBJ2-1|many|TRBD2|TRBV7-2
TGTGCCAGCAGCTTGGAGCAACTAGCGCTAAATGAGCAGTTCTTC
CASSLEQLALNEQFF
>TRBJ2-1|many|TRBD2|TRBV4-3
TGCGCCAGCAGCCCCGGGGCCGGGACTAGCGGGGTCAATGAGCAGTTCTTC
CASSPGAGTSGVNEQFF
>TRBJ2-4|few|-|TRBV7-3
TGTGCCAGCAGCGACCTAGGCGACAGCTTAACCAAAAACATTCAGTACTTC
CASSDLGDSLTKNIQYF
>TRBJ1-2|many|TRBD1|TRBV4-1
TGCGCCAGCAGCCAAGATGCGACAGGGCTCTGGGGCTACACCTTC
CASSQDATGLWGYTF
>TRBJ1-1|many|TRBD1|TRBV5-1
TGCGCCAGCAGCCCCAGGGGGCCCCGGGTAACTGAAGCTTTCTTT
CASSPRGPRVTEAFF
>TRBJ2-3|many|-|TRBV29-1
TGCAGCGTTGAACTGAGGGGTTACGCAGATACGCAGTATTTT
CSVELRGYADTQYF
>TRBJ1-2|few|-|TRBV5-6
TGTGCCAGCAGCTTCGGGCTGCCTACCTCCTTC
CASSFGLPTSF
>TRBJ2-1|few|-|TRBV6-2/TRBV6-3
TGTGCCAGCAGTCCAGGGGTCTCCTACAATGAGCAGTTCTTC
CASSPGVSYNEQFF
>TRBJ2-5|-|-|TRBV5-1
TGCGCCAGCAGCTTGGTGGGCGCAGGGGAAGAGACCCAGTACTTC
CASSLVGAGEETQYF
>TRBJ2-1|many|-|TRBV5-1
TGCGCCAGCAGCTTGGGTCCAGCGGTTAACAACAATGAGCAGTTCTTC
CASSLGPAVNNNEQFF
>TRBJ1-6|few|TRBD1|TRBV27
TGTGCCAGCAGTTTACGACTGATTGGGGACAGGAACTATAATTCACCCCTCCACTTT
CASSLRLIGDRNYNSPLHF
>TRBJ2-6|many|-|TRBV3-1
TGTGCCAGCAGCCAGGCCGGGTCTGGGGCCAACGTCCTGACTTTC
CASSQAGSGANVLTF
>TRBJ2-7|many|TRBD1|TRBV10-3
TGTGCCATCAGCTTACAGGGGGCCCAGTCGAACGAGCAGTACTTC
CAISLQGAQSNEQYF
>TRBJ1-5|many|-|TRBV5-1
TGCGCCAGCAGCTTGTGGGGTGAAGATCAGCCCCAGCATTTT
CASSLWGEDQPQHF
>TRBJ2-5|-|TRBD1|TRBV5-1
TGCGCCAGCAGCAGTGGACAGGGGGGAGAGACCCAGTACTTC
CASSSGQGGETQYF
>TRBJ2-7|many|-|TRBV29-1
TGCAGCGGCCTGTGGTCCGGGTACGAGCAGTACTTC
CSGLWSGYEQYF
>TRBJ2-1|many|-|TRBV12-3/TRBV12-4
TGTGCCAGCAGTTTTACCGCTGACAATGAGCAGTTCTTC
CASSFTADNEQFF
>TRBJ2-7|many|TRBD1|TRBV5-1
TGCGCCAGCAGCGACGGGACAGGGGCCTACGAGCAGTACTTC
CASSDGTGAYEQYF
>TRBJ2-5|many|TRBD2|TRBV7-2
TGTGCCAGCAGCCCAGGACTAGCCCGTGAGACCCAGTACTTC
CASSPGLARETQYF
>TRBJ1-2|many|TRBD1|TRBV4-3
TGCGCCAGCAGCCACAGTCCCGGGACAGGGACGGGGTATGGCTACACCTTC
CASSHSPGTGTGYGYTF
>TRBJ2-5|many|-|TRBV4-3
TGCGCCAGCAGCCAGTTCGCAGGGGAGACCCAGTACTTC
CASSQFAGETQYF
>TRBJ1-2|few|TRBD1|TRBV6-6
TGTGCCAGCAGTATCGGGACAGCAGCTAACTATGGCTACACCTTC
CASSIGTAANYGYTF
>TRBJ1-2|-|-|TRBV9
TGTGCCAGCAGCGTAGGAGGGGAAGTCGAAGATGGCTACACCTTC
CASSVGGEVEDGYTF
>TRBJ1-5|many|-|TRBV29-1
TGCAGCGTTGTGGGGGCGGGCAATCAGCCCCAGCATTTT
CSVVGAGNQPQHF
>TRBJ1-2|few|-|TRBV4-3
TGCGCCAGCAGCCAAGACAGGAGGTTTACCTATGGCTACACCTTC
CASSQDRRFTYGYTF
>TRBJ2-1|many|TRBD2|TRBV7-9
TGTGCCAGCAGCTTAGTGGGAGGGTCCTACAATGAGCAGTTCTTC
CASSLVGGSYNEQFF
>TRBJ2-2|-|-|TRBV14
TGTGCCAGCAGCCAAGGATGGGGCTTGTATAACACCGGGGAGCTGTTTTTT
CASSQGWGLYNTGELFF
>TRBJ2-3|many|-|TRBV6-6
TGTGCCAGCAGTTACTCGGGCAGGGCGGCGCAGTATTTT
CASSYSGRAAQYF
>TRBJ1-2|many|TRBD1|TRBV27
TGTGCCAGCAGTTTATTAGGTGGGGGGACAGGGGGCGGCTACACCTTC
CASSLLGGGTGGGYTF
>TRBJ1-5|-|-|TRBV7-9
TGTGCCAGCAGCTTGTTCACGGGGGGACACGAGATCCGTAGCAATCAGCCCCAGCATTTT
CASSLFTGGHEIRSNQPQHF
>TRBJ2-1|few|TRBD2|TRBV6-5
TGTGCCAGCACCTACTCGGCTAGCGGGGTTAATGAGCAGTTCTTC
CASTYSASGVNEQFF
>TRBJ2-3|-|TRBD2|TRBV4-2
TGTGCCAGCAGCCGGAATAGCGGGTCCACAGATACGCAGTATTTT
CASSRNSGSTDTQYF
>TRBJ1-5|few|-|TRBV28
TGTGCCAGCAGTTTAGCCGGCTACAATCAGCCCCAGCATTTT
CASSLAGYNQPQHF
>TRBJ2-5|-|TRBD2|TRBV5-4
TGTGCCAGCAGTCTTCTTTCGGGGGGAGGAGAGACCCAGTACTTC
CASSLLSGGGETQYF
>TRBJ2-3|few|-|TRBV12-3/TRBV12-4
TGTGCCAGCAGTTTTCTGGACGTATGGGGATTAACAGATACGCAGTATTTT
CASSFLDVWGLTDTQYF
>TRBJ1-5|many|TRBD1|TRBV4-3
TGCGCCAGCAGCGCGGGACAGGGGCAGCCCCAGCATTTT
CASSAGQGQPQHF
>TRBJ1-1|many|-|TRBV10-3
TGTGCCATCAGTCAGGGGAACACTGAAGCTTTCTTT
CAISQGNTEAFF
>TRBJ2-1|-|-|TRBV7-2
TGTGCCAGCAGCTTAGCGGTGGGTCATCGCAATGAGCAGTTCTTC
CASSLAVGHRNEQFF
>TRBJ2-6|many|-|TRBV5-1
TGCGCCAGCGGGCCACAGGGCTCTGGGGCCAACGTCCTGACTTTC
CASGPQGSGANVLTF
>TRBJ1-1|many|-|TRBV12-3/TRBV12-4
TGTGCCAGCAGTTCGCCAGGGAATCGGTCTGAAGCTTTCTTT
CASSSPGNRSEAFF
>TRBJ2-6|-|-|TRBV12-3/TRBV12-4
TGTGCCAGCAGTTCTCTATCCTCAGGCTCTGGGGCCAACGTCCTGACTTTC
CASSSLSSGSGANVLTF